A selection of T cell receptor beta chains follows, all from one sample in a study of blood T cell repertoires in COVID-19. Data came from immunoSEQ multiplex PCR; TCRdb stores just in-frame clones and leaves some out. Of some 110,000 clones in the sample, roughly two thirds were seen once. The sample was peripheral blood. The source is a human donor with acute or convalescent COVID-19. The donor label of this sample is uncertain. CDR3s include the opening cysteine and the closing phenylalanine or tryptophan.

TRBV4-2	TRBJ2-5	CASSQDSAGGSSETQYF
TRBV10-3	TRBJ2-5	CAISTGTAGLAGVETQYF
TRBV30	TRBJ1-1	CAWSFSGINTEAFF
TRBV4-1	TRBJ1-2	CASSQDEGSYGYTF
TRBV7-2	TRBJ2-3	CASSSYGTLLTDTQYF
TRBV7-8	TRBJ1-6	CASSARDRGQGSPLHF
TRBV7-6	TRBJ2-7	CASSLETGKRYEQYF
TRBV6-5	TRBJ1-4	CASSYTAGGNEKLFF
TRBV24-1	TRBJ2-2	CATKPPPGGTGELFF
TRBV27	TRBJ1-6	CASSLWTGSPSPLHF
TRBV3-1/TRBV3-2	TRBJ1-1	CASSQQGEAFF
TRBV30	TRBJ1-5	CAWSEGQVNQPQHF
TRBV7-2	TRBJ2-5	CASSEQETQYF
TRBV4-1	TRBJ2-5	CASSPRDYLETQYF
TRBV11-2	TRBJ1-2	CASSLDRGAYYGYTF
TRBV24-1	TRBJ1-5	CATSAGDRGSNQPQHF
TRBV27	TRBJ2-3	CASRGGWGTSTDTQYF
TRBV6-5	TRBJ1-1	CASSYPMGQGTEAFF
TRBV5-4	TRBJ1-2	CASSHPGSRNYGYTF
TRBV7-2	TRBJ2-7	CASSTLPGGSYEQYF
TRBV5-1	TRBJ2-1	CASSVTGPSSYNEQFF
TRBV14	TRBJ1-6	CASSQDSGLNSPLHF
TRBV9	TRBJ2-3	CASSTRRSGTDTQYF
TRBV7-9	TRBJ2-1	CASSARLDSTGEQFF
TRBV7-8	TRBJ2-7	CASSYLEPVHEQYF